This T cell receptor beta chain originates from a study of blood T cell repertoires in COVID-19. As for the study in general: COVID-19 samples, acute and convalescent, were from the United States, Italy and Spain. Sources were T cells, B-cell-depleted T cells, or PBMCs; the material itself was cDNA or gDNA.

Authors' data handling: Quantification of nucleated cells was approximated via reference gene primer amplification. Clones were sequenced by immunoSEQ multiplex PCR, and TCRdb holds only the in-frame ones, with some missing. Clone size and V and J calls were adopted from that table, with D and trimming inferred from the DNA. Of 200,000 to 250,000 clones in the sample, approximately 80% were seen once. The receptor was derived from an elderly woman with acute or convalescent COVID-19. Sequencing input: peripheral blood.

CDR3 protein: CSVGGVDQPQHF. The CDR3 nucleotides are TGCAGCGTAGGGGGGGTCGATCAGCCCCAGCATTTT. The chain has TRBV29-1 and TRBJ1-5, with a weak D call TRBD1 (6 bases). Trimming removed 6 bases from V and 5 bases from J, with 11 bases in between. This CDR3 spans 12 amino acids. Germline V CDR1 and CDR2: SQVTM, ANQGSEA.